The 29 T cell receptor beta chains listed next were all sequenced from one sample in a study of beta chain features in type 1 diabetes. The whole isolated RNA underwent reverse transcription, so sequencing captured expressed TCRB transcripts. Clones were sequenced by immunoSEQ multiplex PCR, and TCRdb holds only the in-frame ones, with some missing. This sample has 200,000 to 250,000 clones, with 11% to 15% found just once. The sequencing input was naive CD4+ T cells from blood. Receptor source: a woman between 40 and 50 years old in good health.

This sequence joins TRBV7-8 and TRBJ2-3; 8 positions match TRBD2. The CDR3 totals 15 residues. V was pared by 4 bases and J by 4 bases, with 7 bases of the junction left unmatched. Germline values: CDR1 SGHVS, CDR2 FQNEAQ. CDR3 bases: TGTGCCAGCAGCTCCATAGGCGGGGGGTCAGATACGCAGTATTTT. Residues: CASSSIGGGSDTQYF.

This clone was counted only a few times. V usage is TRBV21-1 and J usage is TRBJ1-4; TRBD1 is the table's D call and was not checked against the DNA. TRBV21-1 is labeled a pseudogene. CDR3 length: 17 residues. For the CDR3, the DNA is TGTGCCAGCAGCAAAGGAGTTCTCAGGGGTGGCGTTGAAAAACTGTTTTTT. Encoded protein: CASSKGVLRGGVEKLFF.

This rearrangement joins TRBV4-3 to TRBJ2-5, with a weak D call TRBD2 (5 bases). CDR1 is LGHNA, CDR2 YSLEER, per germline. Between the trimmed V and J ends, which lost 1 base and 3 bases, there was a span of 9 bases. CDR3 size: 14 residues. CDR3 sequence (DNA): TGCGCCAGCAGCCAAGTACGAGGGAAAGAGACCCAGTACTTC. Its translation: CASSQVRGKETQYF.

The CDR3 region is CASSLITEAFF. CDR3 sequence (DNA): TGTGCCAGCAGCCTTATCACTGAAGCTTTCTTT. The chain employs TRBV25-1 and TRBJ1-1; D unresolved. The V gene's germline CDR1 is MGHDK and CDR2 SYGVNS. Trimming shortened V by 6 bases and J by 4 bases, and 6 bases separated the two germline ends. There are 11 residues in the CDR3.

This clone was seen a handful of times. The chain uses TRBV7-2 and TRBJ2-1; TRBD2 might be the D (6 bases). V was cut by 0 bases and J by 4 bases, with 10 bases left in between. The CDR3 has 15 amino acids. Germline loops: CDR1 SGHTA, CDR2 FQGNSA. The CDR3 bases are TGTGCCAGCAGCTTAGCGGTCGGGGGTTACAATGAGCAGTTCTTC. Encoded protein: CASSLAVGGYNEQFF.

The V and J genes are TRBV5-1 and TRBJ2-7, with TRBD1 identical over 11 bases. J lost 12 bases, V lost 4 bases, and 6 bases had no gene match. Germline-derived CDR1 and CDR2 are SGHRS and YFSETQ. The CDR3 totals 12 residues. The CDR3 DNA follows: TGCGCCAGCAGCCTAGGGACAGGGGGGCTGTACTTC. This sequence encodes CASSLGTGGLYF.

This clone was observed a few times. The chain uses TRBV18 and TRBJ2-5, with 8 bases matching TRBD1. The trim removed 4 bases at V and 4 bases at J, leaving 5 bases unmatched. The CDR3 contains 14 residues. The V gene's germline CDR1 is KGHSH and CDR2 LQKENI. CDR3: CASSRTGSRETQYF. The CDR3 nucleotides read TGTGCCAGCTCACGGACAGGGTCAAGAGAGACCCAGTACTTC.

The chain uses TRBV5-1 and TRBJ2-2; 7 bases are a match to TRBD1. Germline values: CDR1 SGHRS, CDR2 YFSETQ. J was trimmed by 3 bases and V by 2 bases; bases with no gene match: 7. The CDR3 loop spans 16 amino acids. Here the CDR3 DNA reads TGCGCCAGCAGCTTCAATCGACAGGGAGACACCGGGGAGCTGTTTTTT. Translating gives CASSFNRQGDTGELFF.

The gene calls are TRBV2 and TRBJ2-5; maybe TRBD2 (5 bases). The V gene's germline CDR1 is SNHLY and CDR2 FYNNEI. Trimming left V 8 bases short and J 0 bases short, with 19 bases between. This CDR3 has 16 residues. Written as DNA, the CDR3 is TGTGCCAGCCGAAGAAGGCAAGGACTCAACCAAGAGACCCAGTACTTC. Translated: CASRRRQGLNQETQYF.

In its sample, this clone was seen a few times. This sequence joins TRBV25-1 and TRBJ2-2; D is unclear. The length of the CDR3 is 14 residues. V lost 3 bases and J lost 5, with 10 bases in between. Germline lookup yields CDR1 MGHDK and CDR2 SYGVNS. Here the CDR3 reads CASSDLHGTGELFF. The CDR3 DNA reads as TGTGCCAGCAGTGACCTTCACGGGACCGGGGAGCTGTTTTTT.

This clone was found a few times. The chain recombines TRBV6-5 with TRBJ1-2; D gene unclear. V lost 0 bases and J lost 3, with 11 bases in between. CDR1 MNHEY and CDR2 SVGAGI come from the germline V gene. The CDR3 has 15 amino acids. CDR3 residues: CASSYSINGDYGYTF. CDR3 coding DNA: TGTGCCAGCAGTTACTCTATAAATGGAGACTATGGCTACACCTTC.

The rearrangement uses TRBV7-9 and TRBJ1-4, with 7 nucleotides matching TRBD1. Unmatched junction bases numbered 13, after V lost 7 bases and J lost 8 bases. The V gene's germline CDR1 is SEHNR and CDR2 FQNEAQ (reference sequence). The CDR3 has 15 residues. CDR3 protein: CASTPGADRTEKLFF. CDR3 nucleotides: TGTGCCAGCACCCCAGGGGCGGACAGGACGGAAAAACTGTTTTTT.

This clone was counted a few times. The V call is TRBV27, the J call TRBJ2-2; 9 positions match TRBD2. The junction had 4 bases not matched to a gene; V was cut back by 1 base and J by 1 base. This CDR3 has 17 residues. The germline CDR1 and CDR2 sequences are MNHEY and SMNVEV (reference sequence). The CDR3 nucleotides are TGTGCCAGCAGTTTATATCCACTAGCGGGGAACACCGGGGAGCTGTTTTTT. Protein product: CASSLYPLAGNTGELFF.

The rearrangement uses TRBV4-3 and TRBJ2-5; 10 bases are a match to TRBD2. The end of the DNA aligns better with TRBJ2-7, so the J call may be wrong. Germline CDR1 and CDR2: LGHNA and YSLEER. The CDR3 has 15 amino acids. CDR3 protein: CASSLGSGGLGEQYF. For the CDR3, the DNA is TGCGCCAGCAGCCTCGGTAGCGGGGGGTTGGGCGAGCAGTACTTC.

This clone appeared a few times. This chain uses TRBV19 with TRBJ2-7; 8 bases agree with TRBD1. The CDR3 totals 14 residues. Trimming removed 3 bases from V and 4 bases from J; junction bases left unmatched: 5. Germline values: CDR1 LNHDA, CDR2 SQIVND (reference sequence). CDR3 sequence (DNA): TGTGCCAGTAGTATGGGACAGGCCCCTTACGAGCAGTACTTC. Its translation: CASSMGQAPYEQYF.

The chain joins TRBV7-9 to TRBJ2-5, with TRBD2 as a possible D gene (7 bases). V lost 11 bases and J lost 4, with 20 bases in between. The germline gives CDR1 SEHNR, CDR2 FQNEAQ (reference sequence). The CDR3 is made up of 14 amino acids. The CDR3 DNA is TGTGCCGCGGGGGCGAGGGCCAAATCAGAGACCCAGTACTTC. Protein product: CAAGARAKSETQYF.

The V gene is TRBV7-9, the J gene TRBJ1-3, with TRBD1 identical over 7 bases. Germline values: CDR1 SEHNR, CDR2 FQNEAQ (reference sequence). There are 13 residues in the CDR3. V gave up 4 bases and J gave up 8 bases; unmatched junction bases: 5. The DNA for the CDR3 is TGTGCCAGCAGCTCACAGGGGTGGGACACCATATATTTT. Translation gives CASSSQGWDTIYF.

This clone came up a few times. The chain recombines TRBV7-9 with TRBJ1-3, with 8 bases matching TRBD1. Losses at the gene ends were 5 bases for V and 2 bases for J; bases not matched to a gene: 2. The V gene's germline CDR1 is SEHNR and CDR2 FQNEAQ (reference sequence). This CDR3 comprises 14 residues. The CDR3 bases are TGTGCCAGCAGCCCGACAGGGGCTGGAAACACCATATATTTT. This gives the protein CASSPTGAGNTIYF.

This chain connects TRBV7-9 to TRBJ1-4, with TRBD1 identical over 7 bases. CDR3 length equals 13 residues. In germline, CDR1 is SEHNR, CDR2 FQNEAQ (reference sequence). The chain's CDR3 is CSIDRDDSEKLFF. The CDR3 bases are TGTTCTATAGACAGGGATGATTCTGAAAAACTGTTTTTT. The complete variable domain, with remaining parts taken from reference TRBV7-9 and TRBJ1-4, reads DTGVSQNPRHKITKRGQNVTFRCDPISEHNRLYWYRQTLGQGPEFLTYFQNEAQLEKSRLLSDRFSAERPKGSFSTLEIQRTEQGDSAMYLCSIDRDDSEKLFFGSGTQLSVL.

The V call is TRBV6-6, the J call TRBJ2-4; TRBD1 aligns across 9 bases. Germline CDR1 and CDR2: MNHNY and SVGAGI (reference sequence). The CDR3 contains 16 residues. The junction had 7 bases not matched to a gene; V was cut back by 4 bases and J by 3 bases. The CDR3 DNA reads TGTGCCAGCAGTTTCTCCGGGACAGGGATCAAAAACATTCAGTACTTC. Its translation: CASSFSGTGIKNIQYF.

The rearrangement joins TRBV27 to TRBJ2-7; no definite D call. Between the trimmed V and J ends, which lost 2 bases and 7 bases, there was a span of 15 bases. The length of the CDR3 is 14 residues. Germline loops: CDR1 MNHEY, CDR2 SMNVEV (reference sequence). The chain's CDR3 is CASSLGSSRLEQYF. The CDR3 nucleotides read TGTGCCAGCAGTTTAGGGTCTAGTAGGTTGGAGCAGTACTTC.

The genes are TRBV7-6 and TRBJ2-1; 10 nucleotides line up with TRBD1. Per the germline V gene, CDR1 is SGHVS and CDR2 is FNYEAQ. This CDR3 is 16 amino acids long. Losses at the gene ends were 5 bases for V and 0 bases for J; bases not matched to a gene: 4. The CDR3 loop is CASSKGQGSSYNEQFF. CDR3 sequence (DNA): TGTGCCAGCAGCAAGGGACAGGGGAGCTCCTACAATGAGCAGTTCTTC.

The genes are TRBV6-5 and TRBJ1-1; TRBD1 might be the D (5 bases). Germline CDR1 and CDR2: MNHEY and SVGAGI. The CDR3 contains 14 residues. V lost 1 base, J lost 5 bases, and 11 bases lay in between. CDR3: CASSYLPGVTEAFF. In nucleotides, the CDR3 is TGTGCCAGCAGTTACTTACCGGGGGTGACTGAAGCTTTCTTT.

The chain carries TRBV5-4 and TRBJ2-3, with D maybe TRBD1 (6 bases). V gave up 0 bases and J gave up 3 bases, with 11 bases separating them. The CDR3 sequence is 15 residues long. Germline loops: CDR1 SGHNT, CDR2 YYREEE (reference sequence). DNA of the CDR3: TGTGCCAGCAGCTTGGACGGAACAGGGACAGATACGCAGTATTTT. It translates to CASSLDGTGTDTQYF.

The chain recombines TRBV7-6 with TRBJ1-1; 10 bases map to TRBD1. V shed 1 base and J 2 bases; nucleotides not matched to a gene: 4. The CDR3 has 16 residues. From germline, CDR1 is SGHVS and CDR2 FNYEAQ. CDR3 sequence: CASSLGQGAQNTEAFF. As DNA, the CDR3 is TGTGCCAGCAGCTTAGGACAGGGGGCGCAAAACACTGAAGCTTTCTTT.

This clone was observed a few times. The genes are TRBV6-5 and TRBJ2-2; 7 positions agree with TRBD1. V lost 6 bases and J lost 2; bases outside the gene matches: 6. The CDR3 has 15 residues. Germline assignment: CDR1 MNHEY and CDR2 SVGAGI. The CDR3 is CASRKWTGNTGELFF. CDR3 sequence (DNA): TGTGCCAGCAGGAAATGGACAGGAAACACCGGGGAGCTGTTTTTT.

A few counts support this clone. The chain links TRBV28 to TRBJ1-4, with a possible D match to TRBD1 (6 bases). Trimming pared 7 bases from V and 10 bases from J, leaving 16 bases between. The CDR3 runs 13 residues. CDR1 is MDHEN and CDR2 is SYDVKM in the germline V gene. CDR3 protein: CASNGGPRLKLFF. CDR3 DNA: TGTGCCAGCAACGGGGGGCCCCGGTTAAAACTGTTTTTT.

This sequence joins TRBV5-1 and TRBJ1-2; D might be TRBD1 (6 bases). Germline loops: CDR1 SGHRS, CDR2 YFSETQ. V was trimmed by 3 bases and J by 10 bases, leaving 28 bases between them. The CDR3 consists of 17 residues. For the CDR3, the DNA is TGCGCCAGCAGCTCACTAACAGGGATCACCGAGCAAGGAGACTACACCTTC. It specifies CASSSLTGITEQGDYTF.

The CDR3: CASSYPGGAEYGYTF. The CDR3 nucleotides read TGTGCCAGCAGTTATCCAGGGGGCGCGGAGTATGGCTACACCTTC. The V and J genes are TRBV6-5 and TRBJ1-2; the match to TRBD1 covers 8 bases. Germline V gene data show CDR1 as MNHEY and CDR2 as SVGAGI. The V segment lost 3 bases and the J segment 5 bases; nucleotides outside the gene matches: 8. This CDR3 has 15 residues.